This section outlines one TCR beta chain sequence together with its context. What it recognizes is unknown. Someone pulled total RNA out of unfractionated whole blood. This entry comes from a study of human T cells and chemical hapten exposure. Whole-study context: Largely, small differences in pooled library volume made per-sample TCR yields vary. Study-wide findings and caveats: Counts of TCRs above 1 in 1000 frequency stayed unchanged with DPC sensitization.

The library attached unique molecular identifiers to individual cDNA molecules. In the source study's methods: Ranging from about 23,224 to 700,000, TCR counts per sample had a median value of around 100,000. MiXCR, applied by TCRdb to the reads, yields one record per CDR3 protein. TCRdb's processing, not the authors' own work, is the source of the V and J calls. The sample contains 100,000 to 150,000 distinct CDR3 sequences, more than 8.5% of which appear only once. CDR1 is SGHRS and CDR2 is YFSETQ in the germline V gene. This CDR3 region has 16 residues. J was trimmed by 0 bases and V by 2 bases; bases with no gene match: 5.

This receptor was identified in a human donor in good health. Some clones in this sample may be carry-over from other donors' samples. The chain carries TRBV5-1 and TRBJ1-1; 9 positions agree with TRBD1. The sample consisted of whole blood. The CDR3 DNA reads TGCGCCAGCAGCTTCCACGGACAGGGGCTGAACACTGAAGCTTTCTTT. Amino acids: CASSFHGQGLNTEAFF.